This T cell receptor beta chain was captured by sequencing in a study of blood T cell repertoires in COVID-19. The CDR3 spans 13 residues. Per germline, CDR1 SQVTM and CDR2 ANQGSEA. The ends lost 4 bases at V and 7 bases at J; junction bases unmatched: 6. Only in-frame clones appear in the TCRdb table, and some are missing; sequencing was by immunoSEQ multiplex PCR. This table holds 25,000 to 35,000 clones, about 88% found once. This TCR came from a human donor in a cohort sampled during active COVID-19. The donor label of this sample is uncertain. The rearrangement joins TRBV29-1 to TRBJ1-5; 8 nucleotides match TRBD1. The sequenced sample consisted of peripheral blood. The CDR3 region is CSVAQGAQQPQHF. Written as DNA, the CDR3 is TGCAGCGTTGCCCAGGGGGCACAGCAGCCCCAGCATTTT. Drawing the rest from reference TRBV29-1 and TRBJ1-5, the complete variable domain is SAVISQKPSRDICQRGTSLTIQCQVDSQVTMMFWYRQQPGQSLTLIATANQGSEATYESGFVIDKFPISRPNLTFSTLTVSNMSPEDSSIYLCSVAQGAQQPQHFGDGTRLSIL.